Listed here is a single T cell receptor beta chain. These data are taken from a study of T-cell memory formation after mild COVID-19. TCRalpha and TCRbeta libraries used 5'RACE with constant-segment primers and UMIs. Via MiXCR, TCRdb re-called the 5' RACE reads, giving one row per CDR3 protein. This sample has 300,000 or so distinct CDR3 sequences; about 16% occur once, and the top ten carry 20% to 25%. The clonotype comes from a man aged 18 to 35 who had mild COVID-19 (a few samples of this study predate the infection). Cell type and time point are not known. The sequenced sample was PBMCs or a T cell subset sorted from them (not recorded which).

The DNA for the CDR3 is TGTGCCAGCAGCGTAGGTAGCGGATACACAGATACGCAGTATTTT. Translated: CASSVGSGYTDTQYF. The rearrangement links TRBV9 to TRBJ2-3; tentative D call: TRBD2 (6 bases). This CDR3 contains 15 residues. V was shortened by 0 bases and J by 2 bases, with 10 bases between the two germline ends. Germline CDR1 is SGDLS and CDR2 is YYNGEE.